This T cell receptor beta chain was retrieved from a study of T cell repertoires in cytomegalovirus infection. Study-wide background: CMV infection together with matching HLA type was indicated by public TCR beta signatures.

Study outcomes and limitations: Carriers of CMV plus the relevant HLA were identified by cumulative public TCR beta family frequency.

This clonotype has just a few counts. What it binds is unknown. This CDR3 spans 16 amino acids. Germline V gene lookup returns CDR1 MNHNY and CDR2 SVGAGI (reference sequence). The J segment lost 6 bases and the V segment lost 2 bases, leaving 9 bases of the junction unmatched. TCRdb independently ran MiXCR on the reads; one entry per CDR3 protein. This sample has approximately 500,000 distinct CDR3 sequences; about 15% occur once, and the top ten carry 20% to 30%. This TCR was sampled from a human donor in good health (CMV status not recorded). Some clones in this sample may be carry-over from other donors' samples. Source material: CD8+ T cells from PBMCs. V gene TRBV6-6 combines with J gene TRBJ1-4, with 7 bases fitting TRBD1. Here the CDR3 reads CASSYPTDRLHEKLFF. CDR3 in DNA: TGTGCCAGCAGTTACCCGACGGACAGGCTACATGAAAAACTGTTTTTT.